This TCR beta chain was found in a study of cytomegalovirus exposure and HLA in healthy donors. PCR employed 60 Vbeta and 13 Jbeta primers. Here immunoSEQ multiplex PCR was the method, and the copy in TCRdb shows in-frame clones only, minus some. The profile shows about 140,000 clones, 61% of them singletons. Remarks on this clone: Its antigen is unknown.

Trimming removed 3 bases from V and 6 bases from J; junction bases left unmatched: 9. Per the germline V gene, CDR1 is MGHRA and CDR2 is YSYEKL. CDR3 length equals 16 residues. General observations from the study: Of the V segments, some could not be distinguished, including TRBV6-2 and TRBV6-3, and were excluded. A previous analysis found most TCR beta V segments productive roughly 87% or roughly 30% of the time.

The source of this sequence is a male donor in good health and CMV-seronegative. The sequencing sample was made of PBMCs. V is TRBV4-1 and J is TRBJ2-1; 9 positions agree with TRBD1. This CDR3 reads CASSHTGQGLVNEQFF. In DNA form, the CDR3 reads TGCGCCAGCAGCCACACGGGACAGGGTCTTGTCAATGAGCAGTTCTTC.